The TCR beta chain under discussion was sequenced for a study of blood T cell repertoires in COVID-19. The repertoire was sequenced with immunoSEQ multiplex PCR; TCRdb's copy has only in-frame clones and lacks some. The sample lists 300,000 to 400,000 clones, less than 90% occurring once. Cohort assignment relied on participant-reported clinical history. Germline V gene lookup returns CDR1 SGDLS and CDR2 YYNGEE. The CDR3 covers 17 residues. The V segment lost 4 bases and the J segment 6 bases; nucleotides outside the gene matches: 10. Sequenced sample: PBMCs or T cells enriched from blood (not recorded which). This chain uses TRBV9 with TRBJ2-1, with 13 bases fitting TRBD2. The clonotype comes from a woman aged 25 to 39 who had recovered from COVID-19. The CDR3 sequence is CASSPRLAGGPVNEQFF. In nucleotides, the CDR3 is TGTGCCAGCAGCCCTAGACTAGCGGGGGGACCGGTCAATGAGCAGTTCTTC.